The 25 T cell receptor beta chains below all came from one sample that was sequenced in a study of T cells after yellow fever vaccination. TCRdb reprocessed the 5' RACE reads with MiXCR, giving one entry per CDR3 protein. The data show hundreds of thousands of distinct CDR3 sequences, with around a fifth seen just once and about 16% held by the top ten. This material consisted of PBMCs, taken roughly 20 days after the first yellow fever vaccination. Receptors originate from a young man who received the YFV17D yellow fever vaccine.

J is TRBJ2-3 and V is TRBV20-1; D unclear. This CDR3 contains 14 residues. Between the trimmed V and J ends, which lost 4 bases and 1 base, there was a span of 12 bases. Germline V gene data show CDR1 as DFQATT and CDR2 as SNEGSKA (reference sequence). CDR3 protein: CSAKNRFRTDTQYF. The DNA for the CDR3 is TGCAGTGCTAAAAACAGATTTCGCACAGATACGCAGTATTTT.

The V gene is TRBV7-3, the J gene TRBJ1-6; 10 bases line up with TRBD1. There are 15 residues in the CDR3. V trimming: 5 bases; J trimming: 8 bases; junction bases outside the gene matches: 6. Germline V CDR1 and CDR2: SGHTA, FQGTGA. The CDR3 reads CASSPRTGGDSPLHF. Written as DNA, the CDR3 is TGTGCCAGCAGCCCCCGGACAGGGGGTGATTCACCCCTCCACTTT.

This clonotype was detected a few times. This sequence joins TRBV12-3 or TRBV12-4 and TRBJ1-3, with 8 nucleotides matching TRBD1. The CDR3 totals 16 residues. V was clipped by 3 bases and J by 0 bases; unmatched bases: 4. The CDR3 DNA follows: TGTGCCAGCAGTTTGCAGGGGGCCCTCTCTGGAAACACCATATATTTT. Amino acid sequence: CASSLQGALSGNTIYF.

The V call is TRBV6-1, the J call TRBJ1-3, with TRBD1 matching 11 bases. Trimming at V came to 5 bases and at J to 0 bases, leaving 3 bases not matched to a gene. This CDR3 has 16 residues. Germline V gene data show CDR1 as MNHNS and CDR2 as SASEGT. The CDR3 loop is CASSRGQGASGNTIYF. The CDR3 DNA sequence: TGTGCCAGCAGTCGCGGACAGGGGGCCTCTGGAAACACCATATATTTT.

The CDR3 is CASSFSGAKETQYF. The CDR3 DNA follows: TGTGCCAGCAGCTTCTCCGGGGCCAAAGAGACCCAGTACTTC. This sequence joins TRBV11-1 and TRBJ2-5, with D perhaps matching TRBD1 or TRBD2 (5 bases each). The germline V and J ends were trimmed by 3 bases and 3 bases, with 11 bases remaining between them. The CDR3 sequence is 14 residues long. Germline V gene lookup returns CDR1 SGHAT and CDR2 FQDESV (reference sequence).

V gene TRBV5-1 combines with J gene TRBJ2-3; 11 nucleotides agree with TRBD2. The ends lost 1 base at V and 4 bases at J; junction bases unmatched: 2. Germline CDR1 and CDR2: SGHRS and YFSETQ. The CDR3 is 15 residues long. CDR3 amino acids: CASSLSSGGPDTQYF. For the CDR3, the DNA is TGCGCCAGCAGCTTGTCTAGCGGGGGGCCAGATACGCAGTATTTT. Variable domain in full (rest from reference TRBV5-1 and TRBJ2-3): KAGVTQTPRYLIKTRGQQVTLSCSPISGHRSVSWYQQTPGQGLQFLFEYFSETQRNKGNFPGRFSGRQFSNSRSEMNVSTLELGDSALYLCASSLSSGGPDTQYFGPGTRLTVL.

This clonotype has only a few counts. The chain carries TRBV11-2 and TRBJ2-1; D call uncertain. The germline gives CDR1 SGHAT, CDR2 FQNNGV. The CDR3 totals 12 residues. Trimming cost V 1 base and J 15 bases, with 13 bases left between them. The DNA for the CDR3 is TGTGCCAGCAGCTTAGGTACCAGATACGCGTTCTTC. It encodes CASSLGTRYAFF.

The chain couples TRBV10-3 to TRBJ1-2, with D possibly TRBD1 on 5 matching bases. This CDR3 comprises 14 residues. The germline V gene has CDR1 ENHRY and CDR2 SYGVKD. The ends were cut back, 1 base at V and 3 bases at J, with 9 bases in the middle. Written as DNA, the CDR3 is TGTGCCATCAGTGAGTTTCAGGGTGACTATGGCTACACCTTC. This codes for CAISEFQGDYGYTF.

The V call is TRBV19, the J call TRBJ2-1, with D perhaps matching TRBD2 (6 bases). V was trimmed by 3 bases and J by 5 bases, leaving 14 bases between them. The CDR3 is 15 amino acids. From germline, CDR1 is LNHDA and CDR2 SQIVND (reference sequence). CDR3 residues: CASSIGEGGNNEQFF. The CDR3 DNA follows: TGTGCCAGTAGTATCGGCGAGGGAGGAAACAATGAGCAGTTCTTC.

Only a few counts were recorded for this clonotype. This CDR3 is CASSSGQVGYEQYF. The CDR3 DNA is TGTGCCAGCAGCTCCGGACAGGTCGGGTACGAGCAGTACTTC. This rearrangement joins TRBV7-2 to TRBJ2-7; 7 nucleotides align to TRBD1. V was clipped by 4 bases and J by 4 bases; unmatched bases: 7. CDR3 size: 14 residues. Germline loops: CDR1 SGHTA, CDR2 FQGNSA.

The CDR3 DNA follows: TGTGCCAGCAGCCTGACTGATCCTGCAACTAATGAAAAACTGTTTTTT. This codes for CASSLTDPATNEKLFF. V gene TRBV11-1 combines with J gene TRBJ1-4; D ambiguous. Trimming shortened V by 5 bases and J by 0 bases, and 13 bases separated the two germline ends. Germline lookup yields CDR1 SGHAT and CDR2 FQDESV (reference sequence). This CDR3 is built from 16 residues.

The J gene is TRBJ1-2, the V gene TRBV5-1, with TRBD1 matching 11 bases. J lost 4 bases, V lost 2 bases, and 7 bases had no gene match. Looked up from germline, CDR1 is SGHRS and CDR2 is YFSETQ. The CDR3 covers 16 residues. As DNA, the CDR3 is TGCGCCAGCAGCTTCGGACAGGGGGCTACCATCTATGGCTACACCTTC. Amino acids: CASSFGQGATIYGYTF.

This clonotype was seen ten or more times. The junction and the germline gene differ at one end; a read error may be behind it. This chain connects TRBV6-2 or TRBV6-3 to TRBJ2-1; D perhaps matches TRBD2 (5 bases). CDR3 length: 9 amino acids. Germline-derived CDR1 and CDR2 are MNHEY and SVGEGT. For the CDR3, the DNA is TGCACCGGGGTCAATGAGCAGTTCTTC. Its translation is CTGVNEQFF.

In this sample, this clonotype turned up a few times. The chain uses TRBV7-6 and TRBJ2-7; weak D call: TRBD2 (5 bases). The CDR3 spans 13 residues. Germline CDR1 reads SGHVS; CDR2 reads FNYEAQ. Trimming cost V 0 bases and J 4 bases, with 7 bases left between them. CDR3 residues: CASSLAEVYEQYF. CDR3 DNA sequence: TGTGCCAGCAGCTTAGCGGAGGTATACGAGCAGTACTTC.

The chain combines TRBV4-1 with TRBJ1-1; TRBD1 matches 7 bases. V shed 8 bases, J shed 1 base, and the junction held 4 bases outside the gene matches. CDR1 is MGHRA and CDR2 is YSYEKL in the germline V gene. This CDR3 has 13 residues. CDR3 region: CASGRTGNTEAFF. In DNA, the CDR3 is TGCGCCAGCGGACGGACAGGGAACACTGAAGCTTTCTTT.

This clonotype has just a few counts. This chain's CDR3 is CASSLLGPPGQGSKDTQYF. In DNA, the CDR3 is TGTGCCAGCAGCCTCCTAGGGCCTCCGGGACAGGGGTCCAAAGATACGCAGTATTTT. The rearrangement links TRBV11-1 to TRBJ2-3, with 10 bases fitting TRBD1. CDR1 and CDR2 from the germline V gene are SGHAT and FQDESV (reference sequence). The CDR3 totals 19 residues. V shed 5 bases and J 5 bases; nucleotides not matched to a gene: 19. Full variable domain (missing parts from reference TRBV11-1 and TRBJ2-3): EAEVAQSPRYKITEKSQAVAFWCDPISGHATLYWYRQILGQGPELLVQFQDESVVDDSQLPKDRFSAERLKGVDSTLKIQPAELGDSAMYLCASSLLGPPGQGSKDTQYFGPGTRLTVL.

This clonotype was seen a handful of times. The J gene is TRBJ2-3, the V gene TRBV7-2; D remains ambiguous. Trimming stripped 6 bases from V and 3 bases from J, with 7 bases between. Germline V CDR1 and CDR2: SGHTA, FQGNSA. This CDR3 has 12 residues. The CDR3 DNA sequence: TGTGCCAGCAGACGTCAGACAGATACGCAGTATTTT. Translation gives CASRRQTDTQYF.

The DNA for the CDR3 is TGTGCCACCAGCAGACCTAGTGAAAAACTGTTTTTT. Translating gives CATSRPSEKLFF. The chain joins TRBV15 to TRBJ1-4, with D unresolved. Germline V lookup: CDR1 LNHNV, CDR2 YYDKDF (reference sequence). The CDR3 runs to 12 residues. Trimming pared 2 bases from V and 7 bases from J, leaving 5 bases between.

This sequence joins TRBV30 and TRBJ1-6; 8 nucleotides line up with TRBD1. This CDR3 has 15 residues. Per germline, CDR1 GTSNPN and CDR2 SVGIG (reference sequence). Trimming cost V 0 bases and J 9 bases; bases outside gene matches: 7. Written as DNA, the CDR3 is TGTGCCTGGAGTGTACCGGACAGGGAAGGTTCACCCCTCCACTTT. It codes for CAWSVPDREGSPLHF.

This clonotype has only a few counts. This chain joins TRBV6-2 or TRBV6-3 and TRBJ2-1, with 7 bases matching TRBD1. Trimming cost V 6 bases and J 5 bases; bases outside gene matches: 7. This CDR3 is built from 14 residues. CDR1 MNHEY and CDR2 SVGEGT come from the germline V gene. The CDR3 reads CASRQTGFNNEQFF. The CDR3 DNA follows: TGTGCCAGCAGACAGACAGGGTTTAACAATGAGCAGTTCTTC.

Here the CDR3 DNA reads TGTGCCAGCAGCTTAGTTGACAGTTCCCTCTACGAGCAGTACTTC. It codes for CASSLVDSSLYEQYF. The chain employs TRBV7-9 and TRBJ2-7, with D possibly matching TRBD1 (5 bases). Per germline, CDR1 SEHNR and CDR2 FQNEAQ (reference sequence). With 1 base removed from V and 3 bases from J, the gap between germline ends came to 13 bases. The CDR3 loop spans 15 amino acids.

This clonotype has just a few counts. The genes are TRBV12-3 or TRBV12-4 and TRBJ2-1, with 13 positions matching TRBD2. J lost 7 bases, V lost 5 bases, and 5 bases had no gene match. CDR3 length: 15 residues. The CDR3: CASSIPGLAGNEQFF. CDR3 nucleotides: TGTGCCAGCAGTATACCGGGACTAGCGGGAAATGAGCAGTTCTTC.

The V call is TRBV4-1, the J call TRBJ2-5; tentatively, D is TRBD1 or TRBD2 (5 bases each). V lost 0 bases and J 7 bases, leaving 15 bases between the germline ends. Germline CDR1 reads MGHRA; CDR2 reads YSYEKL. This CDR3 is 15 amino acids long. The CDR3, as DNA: TGCGCCAGCAGCCAAGATCCAGGGACCAAGGGGACCCAGTACTTC. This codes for CASSQDPGTKGTQYF.

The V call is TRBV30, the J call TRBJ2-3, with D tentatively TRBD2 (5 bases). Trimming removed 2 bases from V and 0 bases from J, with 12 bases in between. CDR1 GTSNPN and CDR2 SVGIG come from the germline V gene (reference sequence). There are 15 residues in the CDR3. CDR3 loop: CAWSFGLKSTDTQYF. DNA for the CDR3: TGTGCCTGGAGTTTCGGACTCAAAAGCACAGATACGCAGTATTTT. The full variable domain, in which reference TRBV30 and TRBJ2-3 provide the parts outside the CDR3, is SQTIHQWPATLVQPVGSPLSLECTVEGTSNPNLYWYRQAAGRGLQLLFYSVGIGQISSEVPQNLSASRPQDRQFILSSKKLLLSDSGFYLCAWSFGLKSTDTQYFGPGTRLTVL.

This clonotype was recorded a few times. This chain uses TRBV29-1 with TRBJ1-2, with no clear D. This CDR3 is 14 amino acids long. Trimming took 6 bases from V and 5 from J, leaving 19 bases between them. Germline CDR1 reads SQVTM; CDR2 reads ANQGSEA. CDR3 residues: CSVAGGGASYGYTF. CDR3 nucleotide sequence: TGCAGCGTCGCGGGAGGCGGAGCATCGTATGGCTACACCTTC.